Shown below are 11 T cell receptor beta chains from a single sample sequenced in a study of identical twins. TCRdb re-analysed the 5' RACE reads in MiXCR, keeping a single row per CDR3 protein. This sample has fewer than 650,000 distinct CDR3 sequences, with nearly 10% found just once. The data were also submitted as part of a second study, on yellow fever vaccine responses in identical twins.

Input material: PBMCs. The receptor source for this set is a woman in her late teens or twenties in good health.

This clonotype was detected many times. The genes are TRBV5-1 and TRBJ2-5; maybe TRBD1 (6 bases). The V end lost 1 base, the J end lost 4 bases, and 11 bases lay between the germline ends. The germline V gene has CDR1 SGHRS and CDR2 YFSETQ. This CDR3 is 14 amino acids long. The DNA of the CDR3 is TGCGCCAGCAGCTTGAGTCAGGGGCGAGAGACCCAGTACTTC. Translating it yields CASSLSQGRETQYF.

This clonotype was observed many times. Here the CDR3 DNA reads TGTGCCAGCAGCCGCGGAGGGACTGTTGGCTCCTACAATGAGCAGTTCTTC. Protein: CASSRGGTVGSYNEQFF. The chain has TRBV5-6 and TRBJ2-1; a weak D match, TRBD2 (6 bases). CDR3 length equals 17 residues. The V gene lost 4 bases and the J gene lost 0 bases, with 17 bases spanning the gap. CDR1 is SGHDT, CDR2 YYEEEE, per germline.

In this sample, this clonotype turned up a few times. J is TRBJ2-7 and V is TRBV25-1; D perhaps matches TRBD1 (6 bases). Trimming left V 3 bases short and J 6 bases short, with 15 bases between. From germline, CDR1 is MGHDK and CDR2 SYGVNS. This CDR3 comprises 14 residues. CDR3 amino acids: CASSDTTGPREQYF. For the CDR3, the DNA is TGTGCCAGCAGTGACACGACAGGACCTCGCGAGCAGTACTTC.

The chain uses TRBV28 and TRBJ2-3; 7 bases are a match to TRBD1. This CDR3 contains 16 residues. CDR1 MDHEN and CDR2 SYDVKM come from the germline V gene. After removal of 3 bases from V and 8 bases from J, the junction contained 14 bases not matched to a gene. The CDR3 bases are TGTGCCAGCAGTTTGATATCGGGACAGCTCGAACGTACGCAGTATTTT. Its protein product is CASSLISGQLERTQYF.

This clonotype was counted many times. The chain couples TRBV4-1 to TRBJ1-4; 9 nucleotides match TRBD1. Germline trimming cut 1 base from V and 5 bases from J; bases unmatched to any gene: 5. This CDR3 region has 16 residues. Germline CDR1 and CDR2: MGHRA and YSYEKL. CDR3 DNA sequence: TGCGCCAGCAGCCAAGTACGGACAGGGGAAAATGAAAAACTGTTTTTT. It is translated as CASSQVRTGENEKLFF.

The chain recombines TRBV11-2 with TRBJ2-3; D is perhaps TRBD2 (5 bases). Deletions cut 3 bases from V and 0 bases from J, with 13 bases between. This CDR3 comprises 16 residues. Germline CDR1 reads SGHAT; CDR2 reads FQNNGV. CDR3 amino acids: CASSFLAALSTDTQYF. The CDR3 DNA reads TGTGCCAGCAGCTTCCTAGCAGCCCTTAGCACAGATACGCAGTATTTT.

This clonotype was recorded many times. The rearrangement joins TRBV5-1 to TRBJ2-7; 10 nucleotides align to TRBD1. Looked up from germline, CDR1 is SGHRS and CDR2 is YFSETQ. V lost 1 base, J lost 2 bases, and 3 bases stayed unmatched. The CDR3 has 15 amino acids. The CDR3 bases are TGCGCCAGCAGCTTGCAGGGACAGGGGACCTACGAGCAGTACTTC. Amino acid sequence: CASSLQGQGTYEQYF. Full variable domain (rest looked up from reference TRBV5-1 and TRBJ2-7): KAGVTQTPRYLIKTRGQQVTLSCSPISGHRSVSWYQQTPGQGLQFLFEYFSETQRNKGNFPGRFSGRQFSNSRSEMNVSTLELGDSALYLCASSLQGQGTYEQYFGPGTRLTVT.

The gene calls are TRBV3-1 and TRBJ2-1; no reliable D call. Between the trimmed V and J ends, which lost 2 bases and 1 base, there was a span of 9 bases. Germline V gene sequence: CDR1 LGHDT, CDR2 YNNKEL (reference sequence). The CDR3 has 15 residues. The CDR3 here is CASSQPRGSYNEQFF. In nucleotides, the CDR3 is TGTGCCAGCAGCCAACCCCGCGGATCCTACAATGAGCAGTTCTTC.

This clonotype showed up just a few times. The V gene is TRBV5-1, the J gene TRBJ1-5; no clear D gene. CDR1 is SGHRS, CDR2 YFSETQ, per germline. The ends were cut back, 0 bases at V and 1 base at J, with 11 bases in the middle. This CDR3 has 16 amino acids. CDR3 sequence: CASSLGQPGSNQPQHF. CDR3 in DNA: TGCGCCAGCAGCTTGGGACAACCGGGGAGCAATCAGCCCCAGCATTTT.

The chain carries TRBV12-3 or TRBV12-4 and TRBJ2-3; TRBD2 matches 8 bases. V trimming: 3 bases; J trimming: 2 bases; junction bases outside the gene matches: 10. The CDR3 length is 17 residues. The CDR3 here is CASSFHELADYTDTQYF. Here the CDR3 DNA reads TGTGCCAGCAGTTTTCACGAACTAGCGGACTACACAGATACGCAGTATTTT.

The J gene is TRBJ2-3, the V gene TRBV3-1; 7 bases map to TRBD1. The CDR3 length is 16 residues. Trimming removed 8 bases from V and 2 bases from J; junction bases left unmatched: 13. Germline-derived CDR1 and CDR2 are LGHDT and YNNKEL (reference sequence). The CDR3 sequence is CASRLTGVKDTDTQYF. The CDR3 bases are TGTGCCAGCCGACTAACAGGGGTGAAGGACACAGATACGCAGTATTTT.